The 9 T cell receptor beta chains presented below share a single source sample, sequenced in a study of PD-L1 blockade in urothelial cancer. Sequenced by immunoSEQ multiplex PCR; TCRdb stores in-frame clones only, minus some. Among 95,000 to 100,000 clones listed, roughly 91% were seen once. The time point here: pretreatment peripheral blood. This material consisted of PBMCs, taken around atezolizumab (anti-PD-L1) treatment. The source of these receptors is a man aged 60 to 75 with urothelial cancer.

The chain combines TRBV5-5 with TRBJ2-5; D is possibly TRBD1 (5 bases). CDR3 length equals 12 residues. V was cut by 0 bases and J by 5 bases, with 5 bases left in between. Germline CDR1 is SGHKS and CDR2 is YYEKEE (reference sequence). The CDR3 protein is CASSLEGETQYF. CDR3 bases: TGTGCCAGCAGCTTGGAGGGGGAGACCCAGTACTTC.

The chain recombines TRBV5-1 with TRBJ2-1; 10 positions match TRBD2. Looked up from germline, CDR1 is SGHRS and CDR2 is YFSETQ. The CDR3 runs to 16 residues. The ends lost 4 bases at V and 7 bases at J; junction bases unmatched: 11. The CDR3 reads CASSRQASGSINEQFF. The CDR3 nucleotides are TGCGCCAGCAGCCGCCAAGCTAGCGGGAGTATAAATGAGCAGTTCTTC.

The genes are TRBV6-1 and TRBJ2-3; tentatively, D is TRBD2 (5 bases). The CDR3 is 15 amino acids. Trimming pared 5 bases from V and 0 bases from J, leaving 12 bases between. Germline CDR1 MNHNS, CDR2 SASEGT. The CDR3, as DNA: TGTGCCAGCAGTCGAGAGGGTTTTAGCACAGATACGCAGTATTTT. This encodes CASSREGFSTDTQYF.

CDR3 loop: CASRAGTYNEQFF. The CDR3 nucleotides are TGTGCCAGCAGGGCGGGAACCTACAATGAGCAGTTCTTC. The V gene is TRBV28, the J gene TRBJ2-1; weak D call: TRBD2 (6 bases). V was cut by 6 bases and J by 2 bases, with 8 bases left in between. The CDR3 runs to 13 residues. Germline loops: CDR1 MDHEN, CDR2 SYDVKM.

The chain joins TRBV7-9 to TRBJ2-7, with D possibly TRBD2 on 5 matching bases. Trimming stripped 0 bases from V and 7 bases from J, with 16 bases between. This CDR3 has 15 residues. CDR1 is SEHNR, CDR2 FQNEAQ, per germline (reference sequence). The CDR3, as DNA: TGTGCCAGCAGCTTAGCGACGGGGTCGCCGGGTGAGCAGTACTTC. This sequence encodes CASSLATGSPGEQYF.

This sequence joins TRBV19 and TRBJ2-1; TRBD1 might be the D (7 bases). The CDR3 is made up of 17 amino acids. The V gene's germline CDR1 is LNHDA and CDR2 SQIVND (reference sequence). Trimming removed 1 base from V and 7 bases from J, with 20 bases in between. CDR3 loop: CASSIAAGQPGRNEQFF. CDR3 in DNA: TGTGCCAGTAGTATAGCCGCGGGACAGCCCGGCCGGAATGAGCAGTTCTTC.

The genes are TRBV10-1 and TRBJ2-7; 9 nucleotides line up with TRBD2. Germline values: CDR1 WNHNN, CDR2 SYGVQD (reference sequence). This CDR3 has 14 residues. V dropped 9 bases and J dropped 3; count of bases not matched to a gene: 9. In DNA, the CDR3 is TGCGCCAGTTCCCTTAGCGGGAGTGTCTACGAGCAGTACTTC. Its translation is CASSLSGSVYEQYF.

V gene TRBV7-6 combines with J gene TRBJ2-3; 8 bases match TRBD2. Unmatched junction bases numbered 1, after V lost 4 bases and J lost 7 bases. CDR3 length: 12 residues. Looked up from germline, CDR1 is SGHVS and CDR2 is FNYEAQ. As DNA, the CDR3 is TGTGCCAGCAGCTCGGGGGGGCATACGCAGTATTTT. Translation: CASSSGGHTQYF.

The rearrangement uses TRBV10-3 and TRBJ2-1; the match to TRBD2 covers 13 bases. The CDR3 has 16 amino acids. Germline CDR1 is ENHRY and CDR2 is SYGVKD. V was pared by 6 bases and J by 4 bases, with 6 bases of the junction left unmatched. This CDR3 reads CAISLGTSGNYNEQFF. CDR3 in DNA: TGTGCCATCAGCCTTGGGACTAGCGGGAATTACAATGAGCAGTTCTTC.